This T cell receptor beta chain comes out of a study of identical twins. General study points: Abundant beta clonotypes from cord blood bore fewer insertions; memory repertoires lacked this pattern.

Germline CDR1 is DFQATT and CDR2 is SNEGSKA (reference sequence). There are 12 residues in the CDR3. The ends were cut back, 6 bases at V and 4 bases at J, with 13 bases in the middle. On this clonotype: The antigen remains undetermined.

TCRdb independently ran MiXCR on the 5' RACE reads; one entry per CDR3 protein. The table records about 790,000 distinct CDR3 sequences, 15% to 20% of them present only once. These data were likewise used in another study, on T cells expressing NK-cell markers. As reported in that work: The authors restricted sorting to alpha-beta TCR T cells with an anti-gamma-delta TCR antibody in several experiments. Dominant NKG2C+ clonotypes were found to form 1.0-7.0% of CD8+ T cells in several donors. Dominance of the CD3+CD56-NKG2C+ fraction by these clonotypes also held in several donors.

This chain connects TRBV20-1 to TRBJ2-7, with D uncertain. Input material: PBMCs. This TCR was sampled from a woman aged 18-35 years in good health. CDR3 in DNA: TGCAGTGCCTCTACCCCGGGTTACGAGCAGTACTTC. Residues: CSASTPGYEQYF.